This T cell receptor (beta chain) was captured in a study of early T cells in non-severe SARS-CoV-2 infection. In the study overall: Bulk RNA isolated from unsorted whole blood underwent sequencing; chains were not paired. General study results and limits: Matching against VDJdb likely underestimated virus-specific expansions, favoring anti-spike CD8.

This CDR3 comprises 14 residues. V shed 4 bases and J shed 5 bases, with 14 bases lying between them. Germline V gene data show CDR1 as SNHLY and CDR2 as FYNNEI. As regards this clonotype: Its target is not known.

Separate cDNA molecules each had unique molecular identifiers attached to them. TCRdb reanalysed the 5' RACE reads using MiXCR and keeps one entry per CDR3 protein. The table has about 64,000 distinct CDR3 sequences, around 13% seen once. Sequencing was done on a sample of whole blood. The chain recombines TRBV2 with TRBJ2-5, with TRBD2 as a possible D gene (6 bases). This receptor was obtained from an adult who was a healthcare worker with PCR-confirmed SARS-CoV-2 infection or an uninfected control (not recorded which). This CDR3 is CASSATATRETQYF. In DNA, the CDR3 is TGTGCCAGCAGTGCTACAGCGACTAGGGAGACCCAGTACTTC.